This TCR beta chain was profiled in a study of identifying expanded T cells in peripheral blood. Whole-study findings and limits: Technical replicates showed approximately 1.2 changed clones; approximately 2 weeks roughly 15; four weeks 19. Two-week clone count variance significantly increased as total template count grew.

Using immunoSEQ multiplex PCR, the repertoire was profiled, and TCRdb retains in-frame clones only, with some absent. The sample includes 90,000 to 100,000 clones, approximately 91% of them seen just once. Turning to this clone: Its antigen remains unidentified.

Trimming removed 5 bases at V and 0 bases at J, with 11 bases between. CDR1 and CDR2 (germline): LNHDA, SQIVND (reference sequence). CDR3 length equals 15 residues. No infections or other immune events were documented during collection. Sequencing was done on a sample of blood. The chain carries TRBV19 and TRBJ1-5; no reliable D call. This receptor was obtained from a person aged 18 to 75 in good health. The CDR3 is CASSLAVYSNQPQHF. DNA for the CDR3: TGTGCCAGTAGTCTCGCAGTCTATAGCAATCAGCCCCAGCATTTT.